This passage covers 23 T cell receptor beta chains from one sample sequenced in a study of T cells after yellow fever vaccination. Each CDR3 protein gets one entry after TCRdb re-called the 5' RACE reads with MiXCR. Here the sample spans about 320,000 distinct CDR3 sequences, about 4.5% being singletons. The source was PBMCs, collected 15 days after the yellow fever booster vaccination. Source of these receptors: a man aged 18 to 29 who received the YFV17D yellow fever vaccine.

The chain combines TRBV27 with TRBJ1-1; D is possibly TRBD1 (6 bases). The V end was cut by 7 bases, the J end by 4 bases, with 13 bases between. The CDR3 runs 13 residues. Germline assignment: CDR1 MNHEY and CDR2 SMNVEV (reference sequence). CDR3 nucleotide sequence: TGTGCCAGCAACAGCCGGGACATCACTGAAGCTTTCTTT. Residues: CASNSRDITEAFF.

This clonotype was detected many times. This CDR3 reads CASSLRGLAKNIQYF. For the CDR3, the DNA is TGTGCCAGCAGCCTACGGGGGTTAGCCAAAAACATTCAGTACTTC. The rearrangement links TRBV11-2 to TRBJ2-4, with D perhaps TRBD2 (6 bases). With 5 bases removed from V and 0 bases from J, the gap between germline ends came to 11 bases. CDR1 and CDR2 from the germline V gene are SGHAT and FQNNGV. This CDR3 is built from 15 residues.

Ten or more counts support this clonotype. This chain joins TRBV20-1 and TRBJ1-4; D is ambiguous. Trimming stripped 3 bases from V and 0 bases from J, with 5 bases between. Per germline, CDR1 DFQATT and CDR2 SNEGSKA (reference sequence). This CDR3 contains 13 residues. CDR3 nucleotides: TGCAGTGCTAGGGATTCAACTAATGAAAAACTGTTTTTT. Translated: CSARDSTNEKLFF.

The chain has TRBV5-1 and TRBJ1-2; perhaps TRBD1 as D (6 bases). The CDR3 length is 17 residues. CDR1 is SGHRS, CDR2 YFSETQ, per germline. Trimming left V 4 bases short and J 4 bases short, with 23 bases between. The CDR3 spells CASSPRTERYESYGYTF. CDR3 DNA sequence: TGCGCCAGCAGCCCGAGGACAGAGCGCTATGAATCCTATGGCTACACCTTC.

In nucleotides, the CDR3 is TGTGCCAGCAGCTACCGGACAGGGGACACCGGGGAGCTGTTTTTT. It is translated as CASSYRTGDTGELFF. This chain connects TRBV7-2 to TRBJ2-2; 9 positions match TRBD1. The CDR3 is 15 residues long. V dropped 4 bases and J dropped 3; count of bases not matched to a gene: 3. Germline CDR1 and CDR2: SGHTA and FQGNSA.

The chain joins TRBV7-6 to TRBJ2-3; D uncertain. Germline CDR1 is SGHVS and CDR2 is FNYEAQ. This CDR3 region has 14 residues. V shed 1 base and J shed 5 bases, with 10 bases lying between them. The CDR3 loop reads CASSLGSPGDTQYF. The CDR3 region has the DNA TGTGCCAGCAGCTTAGGGAGTCCGGGAGATACGCAGTATTTT.

This clonotype showed up many times. The CDR3 here is CASSSGGLGDTQYF. The DNA of the CDR3 is TGTGCCAGCAGCTCGGGGGGACTAGGCGATACGCAGTATTTT. The chain employs TRBV11-3 and TRBJ2-3; 8 bases are a match to TRBD2. The V segment lost 4 bases and the J segment 6 bases; nucleotides outside the gene matches: 6. Germline CDR1 reads SGHNT; CDR2 reads YENEEA. The CDR3 is 14 amino acids.

This clonotype was observed a few times. The V and J genes are TRBV5-6 and TRBJ2-7, with a weak D call TRBD2 (6 bases). Trimming cost V 4 bases and J 2 bases, with 16 bases left between them. This CDR3 contains 15 residues. Germline CDR1 is SGHDT and CDR2 is YYEEEE. The CDR3 sequence is CASSHQLGGAYEQYF. The CDR3, as DNA: TGTGCCAGCAGCCACCAACTCGGGGGAGCCTACGAGCAGTACTTC. The full variable domain, its missing parts supplied by reference TRBV5-6 and TRBJ2-7, is DAGVTQSPTHLIKTRGQQVTLRCSPKSGHDTVSWYQQALGQGPQFIFQYYEEEERQRGNFPDRFSGHQFPNYSSELNVNALLLGDSALYLCASSHQLGGAYEQYFGPGTRLTVT.

This clonotype has ten or more counts. This chain connects TRBV12-3 or TRBV12-4 to TRBJ1-2; no definite D call. The V end was cut by 3 bases, the J end by 6 bases, with 11 bases between. The CDR3 spans 13 residues. As DNA, the CDR3 is TGTGCCAGCAGTTTCACTATGATCGATGGCTACACCTTC. It codes for CASSFTMIDGYTF.

The table lists this clonotype with many counts. This chain links TRBV7-2 with TRBJ1-5, with a weak D call TRBD1 (5 bases). Germline-derived CDR1 and CDR2 are SGHTA and FQGNSA. V was pared by 1 base and J by 4 bases, with 11 bases between. CDR3 length: 15 residues. The chain's CDR3 is CASSLGTRENQPQHF. CDR3 nucleotide sequence: TGTGCCAGCAGCTTAGGGACCAGGGAAAATCAGCCCCAGCATTTT.

The rearrangement joins TRBV7-2 to TRBJ2-1; a weak D match, TRBD2 (6 bases). The germline V and J ends were trimmed by 5 bases and 9 bases, with 14 bases remaining between them. Germline CDR1 and CDR2: SGHTA and FQGNSA. The CDR3 spans 13 residues. In DNA, the CDR3 is TGTGCCAGCAGCCTAAGACTAGTGGGTGAGCAGTTCTTC. Encoded protein: CASSLRLVGEQFF.

CDR3 nucleotides: TGTGCCAGCCGCCGACACAGGGGATCCTACGAGCAGTACGTC. It encodes CASRRHRGSYEQYV. This chain joins TRBV6-5 and TRBJ2-7; 7 bases are shared with TRBD1. The CDR3 extends over 14 amino acids. V shed 8 bases and J 1 base; nucleotides not matched to a gene: 8. CDR1 MNHEY and CDR2 SVGAGI come from the germline V gene.

The rearrangement links TRBV4-2 to TRBJ2-5; TRBD2 matches 8 bases. The CDR3 has 16 residues. Germline lookup yields CDR1 LGHNA and CDR2 YNFKEQ. J gave up 5 bases and V 4 bases, and 12 bases lay outside the gene matches. The CDR3: CASSRSGGGPGETQYF. As DNA, the CDR3 is TGTGCCAGCAGCCGGTCTGGCGGGGGGCCGGGGGAGACCCAGTACTTC.

The chain couples TRBV5-5 to TRBJ1-2, with TRBD1 identical over 11 bases. CDR1 is SGHKS and CDR2 is YYEKEE in the germline V gene (reference sequence). With V trimmed by 2 bases and J by 8 bases, 14 bases remained unmatched. The CDR3 has 17 amino acids. CDR3 residues: CASSFRLGQGASGGYTF. CDR3 in DNA: TGTGCCAGCAGCTTTCGCCTCGGACAGGGGGCTTCTGGGGGCTACACCTTC. The full variable domain, rest sourced from reference TRBV5-5 and TRBJ1-2, is DAGVTQSPTHLIKTRGQQVTLRCSPISGHKSVSWYQQVLGQGPQFIFQYYEKEERGRGNFPDRFSARQFPNYSSELNVNALLLGDSALYLCASSFRLGQGASGGYTFGSGTRLTVV.

This clonotype was detected many times. V gene TRBV7-9 combines with J gene TRBJ2-7, with 7 bases matching TRBD1. The V gene end was trimmed by 1 base and the J gene end by 2 bases; junction bases not matched to a gene: 5. CDR1 and CDR2 (germline): SEHNR, FQNEAQ (reference sequence). The CDR3 extends over 15 amino acids. DNA of the CDR3: TGTGCCAGCAGCTTAGGGGACAGACGTCCCTACGAGCAGTACGTC. This translates into CASSLGDRRPYEQYV.

In this sample, this clonotype turned up many times. The V gene is TRBV7-9, the J gene TRBJ2-7, with a tentative D call TRBD1 (6 bases). The CDR3 totals 16 residues. CDR1 is SEHNR, CDR2 FQNEAQ, per germline (reference sequence). V was trimmed by 5 bases and J by 6 bases, leaving 23 bases between them. The CDR3 DNA sequence: TGTGCCAGCAGCCCGGTGGGGAACAGGGTTTGGATCGAGCAGTACTTC. Translation gives CASSPVGNRVWIEQYF.

This clonotype was detected only once. Since no conserved phenylalanine or tryptophan closes the CDR3, a read error is the likely cause. The chain combines TRBV5-1 with TRBJ2-5; 7 bases are shared with TRBD1. Losses at the gene ends were 2 bases for V and 2 bases for J; bases not matched to a gene: 3. CDR1 and CDR2 (germline): SGHRS, YFSETQ. The CDR3 contains 14 residues. The chain's CDR3 is CASSLRQGQETQYS. The CDR3 nucleotides are TGCGCCAGCAGCTTAAGACAGGGACAAGAGACCCAGTACTCC.

This clonotype was observed at least ten times. V is TRBV6-1 and J is TRBJ2-2; TRBD2 agrees at 13 bases. The CDR3 runs to 17 residues. CDR1 and CDR2 from the germline V gene are MNHNS and SASEGT. Trimming cost V 6 bases and J 0 bases; bases outside gene matches: 4. The CDR3 here is CASRKGLAGPNTGELFF. The CDR3 DNA reads as TGTGCCAGCAGGAAGGGACTAGCGGGACCGAACACCGGGGAGCTGTTTTTT.

Ten or more counts support this clonotype. This sequence joins TRBV5-1 and TRBJ1-1; D unresolved. The V gene lost 3 bases and the J gene lost 6 bases, with 15 bases spanning the gap. Looked up from germline, CDR1 is SGHRS and CDR2 is YFSETQ. This CDR3 spans 14 amino acids. In DNA, the CDR3 is TGCGCCAGCAGCTCCCGAGGCCCGGGAGCTGAAGCTTTCTTT. Protein: CASSSRGPGAEAFF.

This clonotype was recorded many times. The chain employs TRBV5-1 and TRBJ1-1; D possibly corresponds to TRBD1 (6 bases). CDR1 SGHRS and CDR2 YFSETQ come from the germline V gene. The CDR3 has 13 residues. V was shortened by 3 bases and J by 9 bases, with 15 bases between the two germline ends. In nucleotides, the CDR3 is TGCGCCAGCAGCTCTGGAGGGCAGGGGAAAGCTTTCTTT. It specifies CASSSGGQGKAFF. Full variable domain (outside the CDR3, taken from reference TRBV5-1 and TRBJ1-1): KAGVTQTPRYLIKTRGQQVTLSCSPISGHRSVSWYQQTPGQGLQFLFEYFSETQRNKGNFPGRFSGRQFSNSRSEMNVSTLELGDSALYLCASSSGGQGKAFFGQGTRLTVV.

V and J are TRBV6-4 and TRBJ2-7; D gene unclear. Germline CDR1 MRHNA, CDR2 SNTAGT. V shed 6 bases and J shed 3 bases, with 15 bases lying between them. The CDR3 contains 14 residues. CDR3 DNA sequence: TGTGCCAGCAGCCTCGCTTTGAGAGACTACGAGCAGTACGTC. Its protein product is CASSLALRDYEQYV.

This clonotype was counted many times. The chain links TRBV5-4 to TRBJ2-7; D may be TRBD1 (5 bases). Germline values: CDR1 SGHNT, CDR2 YYREEE (reference sequence). The CDR3 loop spans 15 amino acids. V gave up 4 bases and J gave up 4 bases, with 18 bases separating them. CDR3 region: CASSPSPSDSYEQYF. CDR3 DNA sequence: TGTGCCAGCAGCCCCAGCCCAAGCGACAGTTACGAGCAGTACTTC. Full variable domain (rest looked up from reference TRBV5-4 and TRBJ2-7): ETGVTQSPTHLIKTRGQQVTLRCSSQSGHNTVSWYQQALGQGPQFIFQYYREEENGRGNFPPRFSGLQFPNYSSELNVNALELDDSALYLCASSPSPSDSYEQYFGPGTRLTVT.

This clonotype was found many times. The CDR3 loop reads CASGPSPTYEQYV. CDR3 DNA: TGTGCCAGCGGGCCTTCCCCCACCTACGAGCAGTACGTC. The gene calls are TRBV27 and TRBJ2-7; no definite D call. Trimming stripped 8 bases from V and 2 bases from J, with 13 bases between. CDR1 is MNHEY, CDR2 SMNVEV, per germline (reference sequence). The CDR3 loop spans 13 amino acids.